These T cell receptor beta chains were read from a single sample in a study of blood T cell repertoires in COVID-19. Sequencing was performed with immunoSEQ multiplex PCR; in TCRdb, only in-frame clones are kept and a portion is missing. Among about 88,000 clones listed, 85% were seen once. The sample comprised peripheral blood. All receptors derive from a woman between 65 and 79 years old with acute or convalescent COVID-19. Each CDR3 is given with its conserved first and last residue.

TRBV19,TRBJ2-3,CASKRDPRGERLTGRTDTQYF
TRBV5-1,TRBJ2-2,CASSPHLTDERGELFF
TRBV5-8,TRBJ1-2,CASSPSDRARDGYTF
TRBV7-2,TRBJ1-4,CASSSHRTGGSTNEKLFF
TRBV6-5,TRBJ1-1,CASSYSFDRVNTEAFF
TRBV6-5,TRBJ2-3,CASARLADYTDTQYF
TRBV7-2,TRBJ1-2,CASSLGGYGYTF
TRBV27,TRBJ2-4,CASSALDSSSGKNIQYF
TRBV5-4,TRBJ2-1,CASSADSYNEQFF
TRBV9,TRBJ1-1,CASSAGGLRGTRVVTEAFF
TRBV7-8,TRBJ2-3,CASGETGLTDTQYF
TRBV7-9,TRBJ1-4,CASSLGSDRDKLFF
TRBV11-2,TRBJ2-5,CASSFGGGRRQETQYF
TRBV2,TRBJ2-1,CASSVVDRGIYNEQFF
TRBV9,TRBJ2-1,CASSVLLVGEQFF
TRBV29-1,TRBJ1-3,CSARTVYSGNTIYF
TRBV3-1/TRBV3-2,TRBJ1-4,CASSQAGGVVEKLFF